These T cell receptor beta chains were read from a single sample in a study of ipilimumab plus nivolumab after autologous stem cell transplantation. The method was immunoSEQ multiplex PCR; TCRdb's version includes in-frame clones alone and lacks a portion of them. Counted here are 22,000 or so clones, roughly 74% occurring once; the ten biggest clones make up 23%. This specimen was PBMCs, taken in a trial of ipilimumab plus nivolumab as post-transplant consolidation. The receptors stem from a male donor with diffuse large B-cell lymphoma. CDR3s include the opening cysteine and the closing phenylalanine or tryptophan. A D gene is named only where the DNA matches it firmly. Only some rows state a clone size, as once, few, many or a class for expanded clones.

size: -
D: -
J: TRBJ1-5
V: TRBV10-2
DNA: TGCGCCAGCAATCCCGGGTTCAATCAGCCCCAGCATTTT
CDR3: CASNPGFNQPQHF

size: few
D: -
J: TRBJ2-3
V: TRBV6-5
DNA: TGTGCCAGCAGCTTTAGTATGTTGGGCACAGATACGCAGTATTTT
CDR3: CASSFSMLGTDTQYF

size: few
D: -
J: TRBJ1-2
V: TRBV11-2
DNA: TGTGCCAGCAGCTTAGCTACGTATGGCTACACCTTC
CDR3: CASSLATYGYTF

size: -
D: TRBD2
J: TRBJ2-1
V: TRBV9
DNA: TGTGCCAGCAGCCCCAGCGGCAGCGGGAGGGCCGGTGAGCAGTTCTTC
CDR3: CASSPSGSGRAGEQFF

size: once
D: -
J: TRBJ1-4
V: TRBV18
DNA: TGTGCCAGCTCACCACCCGAAGCGGGGGCAACTAATGAAAAACTGTTTTTT
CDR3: CASSPPEAGATNEKLFF

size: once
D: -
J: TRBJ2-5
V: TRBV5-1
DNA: TGCGCCAGCAGCTTGGTAGGGACCCAAGAGACCCAGTACTTC
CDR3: CASSLVGTQETQYF

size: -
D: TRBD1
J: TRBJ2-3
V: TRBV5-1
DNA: TGCGCCAGCGCCTCCGGGGGACAGGGGAGGATCACAGATACGCAGTATTTT
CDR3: CASASGGQGRITDTQYF

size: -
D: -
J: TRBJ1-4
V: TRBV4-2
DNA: TGTGCCAGCAGCCAGTCAATTCAGGGAGGTGAAAAACTGTTTTTT
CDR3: CASSQSIQGGEKLFF

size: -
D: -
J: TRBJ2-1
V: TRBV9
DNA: TGTGCCAGCAGCGCCGAGGGACTTTACAATGAGCAGTTCTTC
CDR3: CASSAEGLYNEQFF

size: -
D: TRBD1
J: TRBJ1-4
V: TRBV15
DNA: TGTGCCACCAGCAGATCAGGGGGCGATGAAAAACTGTTTTTT
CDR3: CATSRSGGDEKLFF

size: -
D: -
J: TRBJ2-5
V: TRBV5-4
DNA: TGTGCCAGCAGCTTACCAAGCGGAGGACTATCGGGAGAGCAGTACTTC
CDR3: CASSLPSGGLSGEQYF

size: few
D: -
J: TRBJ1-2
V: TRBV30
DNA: TGTGCCTGGACCCCAGGGCTCTATGGCTACACCTTC
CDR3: CAWTPGLYGYTF

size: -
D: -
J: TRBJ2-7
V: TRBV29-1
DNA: TGCAGCGTTGGGCGGGACGCCTACGAGCAGTACTTC
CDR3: CSVGRDAYEQYF

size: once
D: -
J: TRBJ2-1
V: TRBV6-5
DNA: TGTGCCAGCAGTTACGGAATTCGCTCCTACAATGAGCAGTTCTTC
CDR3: CASSYGIRSYNEQFF

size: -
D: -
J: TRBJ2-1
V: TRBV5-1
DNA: TGCGCCAGCAGCACTATGTCGAGCTCCTACAATGAGCAGTTCTTC
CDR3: CASSTMSSSYNEQFF

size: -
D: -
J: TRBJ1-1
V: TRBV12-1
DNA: TGTGCCAGCAGCCAGGGGGCGCGGGGCACTGAAGCTTTCTTT
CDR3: CASSQGARGTEAFF

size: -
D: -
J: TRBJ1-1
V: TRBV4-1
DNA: TGCGCCAGCAGCCCAACAGGGTTGAACACTGAAGCTTTCTTT
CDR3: CASSPTGLNTEAFF

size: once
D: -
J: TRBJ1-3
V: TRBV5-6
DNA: TGTGCCAGCAGCCTTGGGGTTGTGGGCGGAAACACCATATATTTT
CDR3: CASSLGVVGGNTIYF

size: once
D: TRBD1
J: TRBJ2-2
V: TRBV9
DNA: TGTGCCAGCAGCGTACAGGCCAGGGGGCGAAACGGGGAGCTGTTTTTT
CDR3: CASSVQARGRNGELFF

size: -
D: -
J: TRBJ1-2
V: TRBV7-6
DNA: TGTGCCAGCAGCCCCCAACCCTGGGACACCGATATGACCTTC
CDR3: CASSPQPWDTDMTF

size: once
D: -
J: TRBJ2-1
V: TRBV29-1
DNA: TGCAGCGTTGACGGCGGGGCCTGGAACAATGAGCAGTTCTTC
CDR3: CSVDGGAWNNEQFF

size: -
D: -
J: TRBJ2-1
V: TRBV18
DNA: TGTGCCAGCTTACCCGGACGGAACTCCTACAATGAGCAGTTCTTC
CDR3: CASLPGRNSYNEQFF

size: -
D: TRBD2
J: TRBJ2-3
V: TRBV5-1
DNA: TGCGCCAGCAGCTTGGAATGGAGCGGGGGGTTATCAGATACGCAGTATTTT
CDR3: CASSLEWSGGLSDTQYF

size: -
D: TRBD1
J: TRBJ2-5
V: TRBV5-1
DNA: TGCGCCAGCTCACCCGAACAGGGGCGGGAGACCCAGTACTTC
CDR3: CASSPEQGRETQYF

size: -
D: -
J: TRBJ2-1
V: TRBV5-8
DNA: TGTGCCAGCAGCTTAGGCCCTTGGTTGTTCTTC
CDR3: CASSLGPWLFF

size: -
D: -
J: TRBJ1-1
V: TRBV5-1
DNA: TGCGCCAGCAGCCCCGGGACGGTAAACACTGAAGCTTTCTTT
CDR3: CASSPGTVNTEAFF

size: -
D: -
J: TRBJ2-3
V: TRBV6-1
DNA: TGTGCCAGCAGTGAATCCTGGGCCGCAGATACGCAGTATTTT
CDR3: CASSESWAADTQYF

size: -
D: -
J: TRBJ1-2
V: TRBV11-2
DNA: TGTGCCAGCAGCGTAACCAACTATGGCTACACCTTC
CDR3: CASSVTNYGYTF

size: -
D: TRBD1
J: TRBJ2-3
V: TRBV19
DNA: TGTGCCAGTAGTATGGGGACAGGCACAGATACGCAGTATTTT
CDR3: CASSMGTGTDTQYF

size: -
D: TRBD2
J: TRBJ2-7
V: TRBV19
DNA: TGTGCCAGTAGCTCCGGGACTAGCGCCAACGAGCAGTACTTC
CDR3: CASSSGTSANEQYF

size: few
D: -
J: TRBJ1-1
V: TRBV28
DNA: TGTGCCAGCAGTACCCCTCAGGATGTCCGTGAAGCTTTCTTT
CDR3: CASSTPQDVREAFF

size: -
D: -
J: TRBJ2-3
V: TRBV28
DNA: TGTGCCAGCAGTTTAATGGGACCTACAGATACGCAGTATTTT
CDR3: CASSLMGPTDTQYF

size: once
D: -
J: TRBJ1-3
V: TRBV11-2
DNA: TGTGCCAGTTCCCGGGAGACTGTAAACACCATATATTTT
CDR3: CASSRETVNTIYF

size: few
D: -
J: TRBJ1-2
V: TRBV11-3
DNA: TGTGCCAGCAGCTCTCCGGCGCATAACTATGGCTACACCTTC
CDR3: CASSSPAHNYGYTF

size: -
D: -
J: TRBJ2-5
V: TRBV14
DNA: TGTGCCAGCAGCCAACAAGGGCCTCTGGGGACCCAGTACTTC
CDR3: CASSQQGPLGTQYF

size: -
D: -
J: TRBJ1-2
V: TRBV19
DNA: TGTGCCAGTTCCACATTCGGGGTACTAAACTATGGCTACACCTTC
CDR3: CASSTFGVLNYGYTF

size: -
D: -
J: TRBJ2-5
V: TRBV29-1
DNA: TGCAGCGTTGAAATAGGGGGTGCGGAGACCCAGTACTTC
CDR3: CSVEIGGAETQYF

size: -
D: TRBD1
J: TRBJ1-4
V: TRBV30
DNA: TGTGCCTGGAGTGTAGGGGGACAGGGGTTTGGTGATGAACTGTTTTTT
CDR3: CAWSVGGQGFGDELFF

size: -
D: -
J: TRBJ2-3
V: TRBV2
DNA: TGTGCCAGCAGTGAAGTATTGGCAAGGGTTACGCAGTATTTT
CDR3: CASSEVLARVTQYF

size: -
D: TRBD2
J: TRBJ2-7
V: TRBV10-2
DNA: TGCGCCAGCAGCGGACTAGCTGATTCCTACGAGCAGTACTTC
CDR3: CASSGLADSYEQYF

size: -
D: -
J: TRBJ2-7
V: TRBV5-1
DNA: TGCGCCAGCAGCTTGAACCCGGACGGTTACGAGCAGTACTTC
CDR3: CASSLNPDGYEQYF

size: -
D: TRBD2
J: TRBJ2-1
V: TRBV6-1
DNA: TGTGCCAGCACTCCTAGCGGGGGAACCTACAATGAGCAGTTCTTC
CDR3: CASTPSGGTYNEQFF

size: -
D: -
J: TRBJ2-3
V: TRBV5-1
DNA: TGCGCCAGCAGCTGGGGGTCTTCTAGCACAGATACGCAGTATTTT
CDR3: CASSWGSSSTDTQYF

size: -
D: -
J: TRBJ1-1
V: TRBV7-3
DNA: TGTGCCAGCAGCTTAAGGGTAGGGGTCACTGAAGCTTTCTTT
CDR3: CASSLRVGVTEAFF

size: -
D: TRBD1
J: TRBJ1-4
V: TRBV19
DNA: TGTGCCAGTAGTAATCCGGGACAGCTAAATGAAAAACTGTTTTTT
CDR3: CASSNPGQLNEKLFF

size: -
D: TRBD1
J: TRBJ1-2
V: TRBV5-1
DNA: TGCGCCAGCAGCCCTCGATCCGGACAGGGAAACTATGGCTACACCTTC
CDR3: CASSPRSGQGNYGYTF

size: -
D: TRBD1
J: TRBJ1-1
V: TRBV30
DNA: TGTGCCTGCCAAAGGGGACAGGGACACACTGAAGCTTTCTTT
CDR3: CACQRGQGHTEAFF

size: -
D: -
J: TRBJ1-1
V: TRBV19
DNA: TGTGCCAGTACCGACCAAAACACTGAAGCTTTCTTT
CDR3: CASTDQNTEAFF

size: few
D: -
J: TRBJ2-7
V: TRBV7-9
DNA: TGTGCCAGCAGCTCTTTAAGTTCACAGAGCTCCTACGAGCAGTACTTC
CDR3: CASSSLSSQSSYEQYF

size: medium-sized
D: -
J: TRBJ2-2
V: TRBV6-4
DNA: TGTGCCAGCAGTGGAGTCGCCGGGGAGCTGTTTTTT
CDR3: CASSGVAGELFF

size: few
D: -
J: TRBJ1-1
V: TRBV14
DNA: TGTGCCAGCACCGTTCTGGACAGCCATAACACTGAAGCTTTCTTT
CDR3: CASTVLDSHNTEAFF

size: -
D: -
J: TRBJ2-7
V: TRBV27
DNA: TGTGCCAGCAGACGGGGTAACGAGCAGTACTTC
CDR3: CASRRGNEQYF

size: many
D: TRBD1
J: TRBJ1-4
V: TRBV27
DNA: TGTGCCAGCAGTAAGCAGGGGGGCGAAAAACTGTTTTTT
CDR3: CASSKQGGEKLFF

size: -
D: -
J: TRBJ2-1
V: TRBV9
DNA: TGTGCCAGCAGCCTGTTAGGGGAGGTTATCAATGAGCAGTTCTTC
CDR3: CASSLLGEVINEQFF

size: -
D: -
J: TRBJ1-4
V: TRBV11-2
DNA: TGTGCCAGCAGCTCCACCGGTAGAGAAAAACTGTTTTTT
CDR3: CASSSTGREKLFF

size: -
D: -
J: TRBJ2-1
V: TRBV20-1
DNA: TGCAGTGCTAGAGATGGCAGGGGACAGTTCTTC
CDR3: CSARDGRGQFF

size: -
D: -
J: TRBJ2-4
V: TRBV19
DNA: TGTGCCAGTAGTATTTCGGCAGGGGTTACCAAAAACATTCAGTACTTC
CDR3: CASSISAGVTKNIQYF